These T cell receptor beta chains were read from a single sample in a study of control samples from healthy donors and cancer patients. The protocol was immunoSEQ multiplex PCR, while the TCRdb copy is restricted to in-frame clones and leaves out a portion. This sample has over 100,000 clones; 90% occur once, and the top ten carry under 4.5%. The specimen was blood. These receptors all stem from a human donor in good health. The donor label of this sample is uncertain. The CDR3 runs from the conserved cysteine through the conserved F or W. D genes are given only for firm matches. For some rows the clone size is stated as once, few or many, or as a class when expanded; others skip it.

D gene,J gene,clone size,V gene,CDR3 protein,CDR3 DNA
TRBD1,TRBJ2-7,-,TRBV11-3,CASSSGQGNEQYF,TGTGCCAGCAGCTCGGGACAGGGGAACGAGCAGTACTTC
-,TRBJ2-3,-,TRBV5-1,CASSLSGLPTDTQYF,TGCGCCAGCAGCTTGTCGGGTCTACCCACAGATACGCAGTATTTT
-,TRBJ1-2,-,TRBV19,CASSLGANYGYTF,TGTGCCAGTAGTTTAGGGGCTAACTATGGCTACACCTTC
TRBD1,TRBJ2-5,-,TRBV5-6,CASSHMDRETQYF,TGTGCCAGCAGCCACATGGACAGGGAGACCCAGTACTTC
-,TRBJ2-3,few,TRBV5-1,CASSKTTGTDTQYF,TGCGCCAGCAGCAAGACCACAGGCACAGATACGCAGTATTTT
-,TRBJ2-3,-,TRBV30,CAWRYTDTQYF,TGTGCCTGGAGGTACACAGATACGCAGTATTTT
-,TRBJ1-2,-,TRBV2,CASKEVGVDNYGYTF,TGTGCCAGCAAAGAGGTGGGGGTGGATAACTATGGCTACACCTTC
-,TRBJ1-3,-,TRBV5-5,CASSLDAGAVGNTIYF,TGTGCCAGCAGCTTGGATGCAGGGGCGGTAGGAAACACCATATATTTT
-,TRBJ2-7,-,TRBV5-6,CASSFPRATYEQYF,TGTGCCAGCAGCTTCCCCAGGGCAACCTACGAGCAGTACTTC
TRBD1,TRBJ1-4,-,TRBV3-1/TRBV3-2,CASRTSGGEGKLFF,TGTGCCAGCAGGACTTCAGGGGGCGAGGGAAAACTGTTTTTT
-,TRBJ1-1,once,TRBV4-3,CASSHSVGQSNTEAFF,TGCGCCAGCAGCCATTCGGTTGGACAGTCGAACACTGAAGCTTTCTTT
-,TRBJ2-1,-,TRBV11-1,CASSLSLSRDNEQFF,TGTGCCAGCAGCTTATCTCTTAGCAGGGACAATGAGCAGTTCTTC
TRBD1,TRBJ2-1,-,TRBV6-5,CASSLTGQSNNEQFF,TGTGCCAGCAGTCTCACGGGACAGTCAAACAATGAGCAGTTCTTC
TRBD1,TRBJ1-6,-,TRBV2,CASRTGTVNSPLHF,TGTGCCAGCAGGACCGGGACAGTCAATTCACCCCTCCACTTT
-,TRBJ2-7,-,TRBV9,CASSPGALYEQYF,TGTGCCAGCAGCCCGGGGGCGCTTTACGAGCAGTACTTC
-,TRBJ2-1,-,TRBV4-2,CASSQDLGGSYNEQFF,TGTGCCAGCAGCCAAGATCTAGGGGGCTCCTACAATGAGCAGTTCTTC
TRBD1,TRBJ2-7,-,TRBV6-6,CASSYFPRDRGYEQYF,TGTGCCAGCAGTTACTTCCCCCGGGACAGGGGCTACGAGCAGTACTTC
-,TRBJ1-5,-,TRBV6-6,CASSWTEAQPQHF,TGTGCCAGCAGTTGGACGGAAGCTCAGCCCCAGCATTTT
-,TRBJ1-5,-,TRBV7-8,CASSLATRGEGNQPQHF,TGTGCCAGCAGCTTAGCGACCAGGGGTGAGGGCAATCAGCCCCAGCATTTT
-,TRBJ1-3,once,TRBV3-1/TRBV3-2,CASSLQGAKRPGNTIYF,TGTGCCAGCAGCCTTCAAGGGGCCAAGCGACCTGGAAACACCATATATTTT
-,TRBJ1-2,-,TRBV3-1/TRBV3-2,CASSQTNYGYTF,TGTGCCAGCAGCCAAACCAACTATGGCTACACCTTC
-,TRBJ2-3,once,TRBV18,CASSPYRSQSTDTQYF,TGTGCCAGCTCACCATACAGGAGTCAGAGCACAGATACGCAGTATTTT
TRBD1,TRBJ1-2,-,TRBV5-4,CASRPTGGAGYGYTF,TGTGCCAGCAGACCAACAGGGGGCGCGGGCTATGGCTACACCTTC
TRBD1,TRBJ1-6,-,TRBV5-1,CASQGQGGSPLHF,TGCGCCAGCCAAGGACAGGGCGGGTCACCCCTCCACTTT
-,TRBJ2-3,-,TRBV12-5,CASGFRDTQYF,TGTGCTAGTGGTTTTAGGGATACGCAGTATTTT
-,TRBJ1-3,-,TRBV7-9,CASSQGGINTIYF,TGTGCCAGCAGCCAAGGAGGCATAAACACCATATATTTT
TRBD1,TRBJ1-2,-,TRBV28,CASSSTGAYYGYTF,TGTGCCAGCAGCAGTACAGGGGCGTACTATGGCTACACCTTC
-,TRBJ2-6,-,TRBV7-2,CASSQRVSGANVLTF,TGTGCCAGCAGCCAACGGGTCTCTGGGGCCAACGTCCTGACTTTC
TRBD2,TRBJ2-1,-,TRBV6-5,CASSISGGAVYEQFF,TGTGCCAGCAGTATTAGCGGGGGGGCCGTCTATGAGCAGTTCTTC
-,TRBJ1-1,-,TRBV6-5,CASTQQGGTEAFF,TGTGCCAGCACTCAACAGGGAGGCACTGAAGCTTTCTTT
TRBD1,TRBJ2-1,-,TRBV19,CASSIGTGTYNEQFF,TGTGCCAGTAGTATAGGGACAGGTACCTACAATGAGCAGTTCTTC
-,TRBJ2-2,-,TRBV19,CASTTRAGELFF,TGTGCCAGTACCACCAGGGCCGGGGAGCTGTTTTTT
TRBD2,TRBJ2-1,-,TRBV25-1,CASSDSTSGGNEQFF,TGTGCCAGCAGTGACTCGACTAGCGGGGGTAATGAGCAGTTCTTC
-,TRBJ1-2,-,TRBV7-8,CASSLSKASYVYTF,TGTGCCAGCAGCTTATCGAAGGCAAGCTATGTCTACACCTTC
-,TRBJ1-5,-,TRBV28,CASSLRRGPNTAQHF,TGTGCCAGCAGCCTAAGGCGGGGCCCAAACACAGCCCAGCATTTT
-,TRBJ1-1,-,TRBV19,CASSIGGNAEAFF,TGTGCCAGTAGTATAGGGGGAAATGCCGAAGCTTTCTTT
-,TRBJ2-4,-,TRBV15,CATSTEAGYSAKNIQYF,TGTGCCACCAGCACCGAGGCGGGGTACTCTGCCAAAAACATTCAGTACTTC
-,TRBJ2-1,-,TRBV11-2,CASSLVAAEQFF,TGTGCCAGCAGCTTAGTGGCTGCCGAGCAGTTCTTC
-,TRBJ2-2,-,TRBV18,CASSPSTLVSNTGELFF,TGTGCCAGCTCACCATCGACCCTCGTCTCGAACACCGGGGAGCTGTTTTTT
-,TRBJ2-6,-,TRBV27,CASSRLDRPSGANVLTF,TGTGCCAGCAGCCGGTTGGACAGACCCTCTGGGGCCAACGTCCTGACTTTC
-,TRBJ1-4,-,TRBV19,CASSMRQGNEKLFF,TGTGCCAGTAGTATGCGGCAGGGTAATGAAAAACTGTTTTTT